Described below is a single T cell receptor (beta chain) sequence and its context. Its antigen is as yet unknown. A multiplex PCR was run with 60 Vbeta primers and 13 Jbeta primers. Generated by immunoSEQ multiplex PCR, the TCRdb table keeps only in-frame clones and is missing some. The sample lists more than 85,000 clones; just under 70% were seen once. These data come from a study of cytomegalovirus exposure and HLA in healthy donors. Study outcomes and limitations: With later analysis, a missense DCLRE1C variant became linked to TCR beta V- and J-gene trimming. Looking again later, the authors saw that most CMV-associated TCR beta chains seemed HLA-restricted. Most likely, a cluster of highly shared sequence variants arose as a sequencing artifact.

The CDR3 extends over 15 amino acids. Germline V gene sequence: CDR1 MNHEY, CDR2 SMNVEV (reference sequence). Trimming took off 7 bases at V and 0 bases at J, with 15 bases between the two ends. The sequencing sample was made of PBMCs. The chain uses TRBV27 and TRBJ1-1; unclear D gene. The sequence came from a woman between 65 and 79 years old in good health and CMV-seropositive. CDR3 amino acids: CASNARSGLNTEAFF. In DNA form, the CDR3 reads TGTGCCAGCAACGCACGAAGCGGCTTGAACACTGAAGCTTTCTTT.